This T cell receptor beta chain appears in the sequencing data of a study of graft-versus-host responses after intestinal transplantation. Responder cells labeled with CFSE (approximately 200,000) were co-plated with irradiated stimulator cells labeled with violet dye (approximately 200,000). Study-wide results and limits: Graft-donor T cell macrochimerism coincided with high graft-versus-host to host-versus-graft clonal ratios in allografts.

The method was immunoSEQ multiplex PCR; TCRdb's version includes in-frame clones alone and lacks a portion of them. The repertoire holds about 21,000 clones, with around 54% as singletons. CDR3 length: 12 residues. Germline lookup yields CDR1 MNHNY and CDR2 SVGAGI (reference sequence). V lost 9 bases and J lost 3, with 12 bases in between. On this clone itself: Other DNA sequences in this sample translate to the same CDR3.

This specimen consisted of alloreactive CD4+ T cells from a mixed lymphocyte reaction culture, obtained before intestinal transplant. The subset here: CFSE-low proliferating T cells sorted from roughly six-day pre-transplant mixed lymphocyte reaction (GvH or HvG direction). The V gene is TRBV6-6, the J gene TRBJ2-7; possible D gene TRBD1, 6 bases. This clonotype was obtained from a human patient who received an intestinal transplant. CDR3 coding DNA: TGTGCCAGTAGTCCACAGGGCTACGAGCAGTACTTC. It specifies CASSPQGYEQYF.